This entry is about one T cell receptor beta chain. This specimen belongs to a study of blood T cell repertoires in COVID-19. In the authors' methods: Amplifying reference gene primers gave estimates of nucleated cell counts. The method was immunoSEQ multiplex PCR; TCRdb's version includes in-frame clones alone and lacks a portion of them. The V and J calls and clone size come from that table; D and trimming were worked out from the DNA. This table holds just over 80,000 clones, under 90% found once. In germline, CDR1 is KGHSH, CDR2 LQKENI. The ends were cut back, 6 bases at V and 5 bases at J, with 17 bases in the middle. This CDR3 has 15 amino acids.

The clonotype was recovered from a man older than 75 with acute or convalescent COVID-19. The material sequenced was peripheral blood. The chain combines TRBV18 with TRBJ2-1; possible D gene TRBD2, 5 bases. DNA for the CDR3: TGTGCCAGCTCTCAGACTACGGGATCACACAATGAGCAGTTCTTC. Translated: CASSQTTGSHNEQFF. Using reference TRBV18 and TRBJ2-1 for the parts outside the CDR3, the full variable domain is NAGVMQNPRHLVRRRGQEARLRCSPMKGHSHVYWYRQLPEEGLKFMVYLQKENIIDESGMPKERFSAEFPKEGPSILRIQQVVRGDSAAYFCASSQTTGSHNEQFFGPGTRLTVL.